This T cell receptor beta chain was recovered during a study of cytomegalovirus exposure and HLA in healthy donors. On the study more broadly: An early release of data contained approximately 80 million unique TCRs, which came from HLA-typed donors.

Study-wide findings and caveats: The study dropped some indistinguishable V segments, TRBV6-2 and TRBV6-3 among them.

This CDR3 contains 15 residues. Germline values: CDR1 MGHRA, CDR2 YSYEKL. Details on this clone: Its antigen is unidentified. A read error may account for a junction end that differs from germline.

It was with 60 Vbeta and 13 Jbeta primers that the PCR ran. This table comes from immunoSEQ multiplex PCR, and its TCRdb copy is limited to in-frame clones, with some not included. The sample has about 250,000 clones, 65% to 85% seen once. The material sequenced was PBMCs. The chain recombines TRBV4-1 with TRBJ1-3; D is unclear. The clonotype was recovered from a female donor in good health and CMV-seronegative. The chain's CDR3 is CASSQEADSGNTIYF. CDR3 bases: TGCGCTAGCAGCCAAGAGGCAGACTCTGGAAACACCATATATTTT.